Listed here are 9 T cell receptor beta chains from one sample, sequenced in a study of T cells in Graves' hyperthyroidism and ophthalmopathy (dated by TCRdb to between 2018 and 2020). The protocol used for the library was multiplex PCR. This sample was sequenced with an Illumina HiSeq 2000. Amplification of TCR beta CDR3 regions was carried out from RNA transcripts. For the first round of RT-PCR on the TCR CDR3, the HTBI primer set was used together with the Qiagen OneStep RT-PCR kit. TCRdb cleaned the public reads at Q25 with fastp, built clones with MiXCR and kept in-frame beta chains. CDR3 protein sequences are deduplicated, and each keeps its most common genes and DNA. In this sample the table shows hundreds of thousands of distinct CDR3 sequences, approximately 15% of which occur a single time. The ten largest clones take up roughly 13% of the sample. Sequenced input: blood. The receptors shown here come from a man between 18 and 35 years old with Graves' ophthalmopathy.

Many counts were recorded for this clonotype. The chain uses TRBV11-2 and TRBJ2-5; no reliable D call. The CDR3 runs to 13 residues. V dropped 5 bases and J dropped 2 bases, with 9 bases sitting between them. Germline values: CDR1 SGHAT, CDR2 FQNNGV. The CDR3 DNA follows: TGTGCCAGCAGCATAGTCATTCAAGAGACCCAGTACTTC. Protein product: CASSIVIQETQYF.

This clonotype was observed many times. This chain connects TRBV2 to TRBJ2-7, with 8 bases fitting TRBD1. The length of the CDR3 is 15 residues. Germline lookup yields CDR1 SNHLY and CDR2 FYNNEI. V trimming: 7 bases; J trimming: 3 bases; junction bases outside the gene matches: 11. The chain's CDR3 is CASISGTGSLYEQYF. CDR3 nucleotides: TGTGCCAGCATCTCCGGGACAGGATCTCTCTACGAGCAGTACTTC.

This clonotype was recorded a few times. The chain employs TRBV14 and TRBJ2-3, with unresolved D. V dropped 3 bases and J dropped 0 bases, with 13 bases sitting between them. CDR3 length: 16 amino acids. Looked up from germline, CDR1 is SGHDN and CDR2 is FVKESK. The CDR3 DNA follows: TGTGCCAGCAGCCACTTGTCAGGTTTGAGCACAGATACGCAGTATTTT. It specifies CASSHLSGLSTDTQYF.

The sample holds many counts of this clonotype. The rearrangement joins TRBV20-1 to TRBJ2-1; possibly TRBD2 for D (5 bases). V was trimmed by 3 bases and J by 4 bases, leaving 13 bases between them. CDR1 DFQATT and CDR2 SNEGSKA come from the germline V gene (reference sequence). There are 14 residues in the CDR3. CDR3 nucleotide sequence: TGCAGTGCTAGTTCCCAGCGGAGGTACAATGAGCAGTTCTTC. The encoded protein is CSASSQRRYNEQFF.

This clonotype was seen at least ten times. The chain is built from TRBV11-2 and TRBJ2-7, with 7 bases identical to TRBD1. Germline CDR1 is SGHAT and CDR2 is FQNNGV. The CDR3 runs 16 residues. The V gene end was trimmed by 4 bases and the J gene end by 0 bases; junction bases not matched to a gene: 9. The CDR3 bases are TGTGCCAGCAGCTCAAGACAGGGAGCAAGCTCCTACGAGCAGTACTTC. Translating gives CASSSRQGASSYEQYF.

In this sample, this clonotype turned up many times. The chain links TRBV11-3 to TRBJ1-4; a possible D gene is TRBD1 (5 bases). Trimming left V 4 bases short and J 6 bases short, with 9 bases between. The CDR3 totals 13 residues. Germline V gene lookup returns CDR1 SGHNT and CDR2 YENEEA. The CDR3: CASSSRGDEKLFF. The CDR3 coding sequence is TGTGCCAGCAGCTCGAGGGGAGATGAAAAACTGTTTTTT.

This clonotype was seen many times. This chain joins TRBV7-9 and TRBJ2-5; 12 positions agree with TRBD2. CDR1 is SEHNR and CDR2 is FQNEAQ in the germline V gene (reference sequence). The CDR3 spans 17 residues. V was clipped by 5 bases and J by 4 bases; unmatched bases: 11. The CDR3 DNA sequence: TGTGCCAGCAGCGACGGGGCTAGCGGGGGGGCTCGAGAGACCCAGTACTTC. Translating gives CASSDGASGGARETQYF.

This clonotype has ten or more counts. The chain carries TRBV30 and TRBJ2-3; 7 bases match TRBD1. Germline-derived CDR1 and CDR2 are GTSNPN and SVGIG (reference sequence). This CDR3 contains 13 residues. With 5 bases clipped from V and 5 bases from J, the junction kept 7 bases outside the gene matches. The CDR3 sequence is CAWGLTGQDTQYF. CDR3 nucleotides: TGTGCCTGGGGTCTGACAGGGCAAGATACGCAGTATTTT.

This clonotype occurred a few times. This chain links TRBV10-3 with TRBJ2-5, with D maybe TRBD1 (6 bases). Trimming removed 3 bases from V and 2 bases from J, with 7 bases in between. CDR3 length: 13 amino acids. Germline V lookup: CDR1 ENHRY, CDR2 SYGVKD. The CDR3 bases are TGTGCCATCAGTGAAGGGACACAAGAGACCCAGTACTTC. This gives the protein CAISEGTQETQYF.